Listed here is a single TCR beta chain. Antigen unknown. These data originate in a study of T cells expressing NK-cell markers. As for the study in general: Each TCR beta repertoire originated in sorted T cells that were CD3+CD56+NKG2C+, CD3+CD56+NKG2C- or CD3+CD56-NKG2C+. Study-level points and caveats: In several donors, dominant clonotypes made up about 25-65% of CD3+CD56-NKG2C+ cells. Whether the expanded NKG2C+ T cell clones recognized HCMV remained unclear.

TCRdb reprocessed the 5' RACE reads and stores each CDR3 protein as one record, lacking DNA. The sample totals 200,000 to 300,000 distinct CDR3 sequences. The CDR3 sequence is 16 residues long. Germline CDR1 is MNHEY and CDR2 is SVGAGI. The chain combines TRBV6-5 with TRBJ2-1. This TCR derives from a man aged 18 to 35 in good health. The specimen sequenced was blood T cells: a sorted CD56 or NKG2C T cell subset, CD4+ or CD8+ T cells, or bulk PBMC T cells (not recorded which). CDR3 amino acids: CASSYSKASSYNEQFF.